The 3 T cell receptor beta chains reported below all come from one sample, sequenced in a study of vaccination and CD4 T cells after COVID-19. Sequencing of the DNA from cultured CD4+ T cells was carried out with the Oncomine TCR Beta short-read assay. Each CDR3 protein gets one entry after TCRdb re-called the PCR reads with MiXCR. The sample lists 15,000 to 16,000 distinct CDR3 sequences, about three quarters occurring once. The treatment denotes: roughly ten-day PBMC culture with coronavirus spike peptide pools or control peptides (ViraFEST assay). Which antigens these TCRs recognize remains unknown. The specimen was CD4+ T cells from blood, cultured in vitro. These receptor sequences come from a human donor who had recovered from COVID-19.

The rearrangement joins TRBV20-1 to TRBJ1-6; no clear D. V was trimmed by 1 base and J by 2 bases, leaving 15 bases between them. CDR1 and CDR2 from the germline V gene are DFQATT and SNEGSKA (reference sequence). The CDR3 contains 17 residues. This CDR3 is CSARGLQLGTYNSPLHF. DNA of the CDR3: TGCAGTGCTAGAGGACTACAGCTAGGGACCTATAATTCACCCCTCCACTTT.

The chain employs TRBV7-6 and TRBJ1-5, with D uncertain. V was clipped by 2 bases and J by 4 bases, with 6 bases between them. The V gene's germline CDR1 is SGHVS and CDR2 FNYEAQ. The CDR3 is 13 amino acids. CDR3 DNA sequence: TGTGCCAGCAGCTTAAAGGTGAATCAGCCCCAGCATTTT. Translated: CASSLKVNQPQHF.

The chain couples TRBV20-1 to TRBJ2-6; the D is unclear. V was cut by 2 bases and J by 1 base, with 12 bases left in between. Germline assignment: CDR1 DFQATT and CDR2 SNEGSKA (reference sequence). The CDR3 is made up of 16 amino acids. CDR3 sequence reads: CSARPYDPSGANVLTF. CDR3 coding DNA: TGCAGTGCTAGACCTTACGACCCGTCTGGGGCCAACGTCCTGACTTTC.